This record looks at one T cell receptor (beta chain) sequence and its context. Assignment of participants to cohorts was predicated upon participant-reported clinical history. Deletions cut 3 bases from V and 7 bases from J, with 13 bases between. Germline V lookup: CDR1 MNHEY, CDR2 SVGAGI. The CDR3 is 14 residues long. The record originates from a study of blood T cell repertoires in COVID-19. Study-level information: COVID-19 samples collected from the United States, Italy and Spain covered acute and convalescent phases.

Data came from immunoSEQ multiplex PCR; TCRdb stores just in-frame clones and leaves some out. The top ten clones hold approximately 1.7% of a sample with hundreds of thousands of clones, 85% to 90% of them seen once. The chain is built from TRBV6-5 and TRBJ2-1; D is perhaps TRBD2 (5 bases). This clonotype was obtained from a middle-aged man who had recovered from COVID-19. Specimen: PBMCs or T cells enriched from blood (not recorded which). CDR3 sequence: CASSYSLARNEQFF. CDR3 nucleotides: TGTGCCAGCAGTTATTCCCTAGCTCGGAATGAGCAGTTCTTC.